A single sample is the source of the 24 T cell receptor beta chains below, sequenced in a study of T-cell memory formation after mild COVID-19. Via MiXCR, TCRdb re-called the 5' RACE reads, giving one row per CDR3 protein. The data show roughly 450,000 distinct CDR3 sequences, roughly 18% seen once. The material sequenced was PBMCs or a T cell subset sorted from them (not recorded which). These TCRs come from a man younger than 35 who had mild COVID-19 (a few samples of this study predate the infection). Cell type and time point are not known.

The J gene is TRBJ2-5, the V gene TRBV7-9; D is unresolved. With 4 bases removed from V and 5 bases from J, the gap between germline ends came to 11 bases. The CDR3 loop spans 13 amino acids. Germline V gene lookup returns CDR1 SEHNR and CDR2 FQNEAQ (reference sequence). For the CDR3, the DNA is TGTGCCAGCAGCTCGGAACAAGGGGAGACCCAGTACTTC. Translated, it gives CASSSEQGETQYF.

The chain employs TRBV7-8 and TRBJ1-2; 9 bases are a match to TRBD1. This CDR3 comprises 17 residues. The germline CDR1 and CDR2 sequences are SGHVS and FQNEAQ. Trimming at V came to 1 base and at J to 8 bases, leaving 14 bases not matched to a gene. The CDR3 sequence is CASSLVPANRGPGGYTF. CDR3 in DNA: TGTGCCAGCAGCTTAGTCCCCGCTAACAGGGGGCCTGGAGGCTACACCTTC.

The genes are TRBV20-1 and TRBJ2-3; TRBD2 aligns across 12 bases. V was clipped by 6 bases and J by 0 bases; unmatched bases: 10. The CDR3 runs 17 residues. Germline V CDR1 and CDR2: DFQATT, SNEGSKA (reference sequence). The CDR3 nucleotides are TGCAGTGCGCCACTAGCGGGGGGCCCGGCCAGCACAGATACGCAGTATTTT. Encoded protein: CSAPLAGGPASTDTQYF.

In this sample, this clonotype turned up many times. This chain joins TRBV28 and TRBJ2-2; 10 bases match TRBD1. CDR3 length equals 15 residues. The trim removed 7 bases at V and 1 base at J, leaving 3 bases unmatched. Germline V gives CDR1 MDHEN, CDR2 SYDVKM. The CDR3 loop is CASTDRGLNTGELFF. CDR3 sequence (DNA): TGTGCCAGCACGGACAGGGGGTTGAACACCGGGGAGCTGTTTTTT.

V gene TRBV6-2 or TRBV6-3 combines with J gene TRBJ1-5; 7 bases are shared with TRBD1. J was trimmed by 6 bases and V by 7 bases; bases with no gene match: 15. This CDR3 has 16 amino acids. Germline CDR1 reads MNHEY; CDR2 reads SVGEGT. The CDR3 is CASNTGEFSLGQPQHF. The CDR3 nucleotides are TGTGCCAGCAATACAGGGGAATTCTCTCTCGGTCAGCCCCAGCATTTT.

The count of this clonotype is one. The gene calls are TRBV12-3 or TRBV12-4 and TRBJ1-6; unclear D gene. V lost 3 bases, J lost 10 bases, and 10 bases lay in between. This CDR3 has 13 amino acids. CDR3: CASSFFRESPLHF. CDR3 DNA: TGTGCCAGCAGTTTCTTTAGGGAGTCACCCCTCCACTTT.

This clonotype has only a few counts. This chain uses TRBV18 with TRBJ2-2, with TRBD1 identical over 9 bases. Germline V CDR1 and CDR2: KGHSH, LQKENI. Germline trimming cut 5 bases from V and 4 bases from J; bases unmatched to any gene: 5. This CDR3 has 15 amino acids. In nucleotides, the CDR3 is TGTGCCAGCTCATCGGGACAGGGACCCACCGGGGAGCTGTTTTTT. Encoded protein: CASSSGQGPTGELFF.

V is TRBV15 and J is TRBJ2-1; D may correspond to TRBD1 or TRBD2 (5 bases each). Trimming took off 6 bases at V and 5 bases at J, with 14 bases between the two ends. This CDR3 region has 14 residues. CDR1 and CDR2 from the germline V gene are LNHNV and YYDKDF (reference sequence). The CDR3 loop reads CATRLKVGDNEQFF. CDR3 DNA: TGTGCCACCAGACTGAAGGTGGGGGACAATGAGCAGTTCTTC.

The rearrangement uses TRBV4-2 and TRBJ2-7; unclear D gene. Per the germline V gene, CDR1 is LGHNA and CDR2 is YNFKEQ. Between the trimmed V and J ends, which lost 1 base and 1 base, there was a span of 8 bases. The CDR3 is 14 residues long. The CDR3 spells CASSQGVGSYEQYV. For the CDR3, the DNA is TGTGCCAGCAGCCAAGGTGTAGGTTCCTACGAGCAGTACGTC.

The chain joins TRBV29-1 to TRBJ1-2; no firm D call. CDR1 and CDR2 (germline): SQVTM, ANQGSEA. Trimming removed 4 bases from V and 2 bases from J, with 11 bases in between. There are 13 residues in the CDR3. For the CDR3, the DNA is TGCAGCGTTGTGGGAGGATTAAACTATGGCTACACCTTC. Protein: CSVVGGLNYGYTF.

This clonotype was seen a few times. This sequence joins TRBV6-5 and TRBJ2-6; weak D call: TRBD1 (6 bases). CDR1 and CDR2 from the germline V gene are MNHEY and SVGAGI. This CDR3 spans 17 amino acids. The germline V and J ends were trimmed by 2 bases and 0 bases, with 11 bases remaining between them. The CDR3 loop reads CASSYQGPRSGANVLTF. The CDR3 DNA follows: TGTGCCAGCAGTTACCAGGGGCCCCGCTCTGGGGCCAACGTCCTGACTTTC.

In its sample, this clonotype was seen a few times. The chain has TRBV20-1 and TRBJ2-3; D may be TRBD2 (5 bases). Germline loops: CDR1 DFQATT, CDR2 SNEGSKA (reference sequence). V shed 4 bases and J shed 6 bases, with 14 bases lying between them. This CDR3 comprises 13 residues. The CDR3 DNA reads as TGCAGTGCTAACCGTGGGCCGGGGGATACGCAGTATTTT. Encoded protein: CSANRGPGDTQYF.

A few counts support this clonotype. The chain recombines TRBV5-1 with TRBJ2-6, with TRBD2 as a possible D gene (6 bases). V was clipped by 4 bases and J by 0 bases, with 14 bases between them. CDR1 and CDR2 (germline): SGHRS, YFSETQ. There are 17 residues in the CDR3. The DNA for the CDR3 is TGCGCCAGCAGCAGGGACTGGGCAACCTCTGGGGCCAACGTCCTGACTTTC. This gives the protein CASSRDWATSGANVLTF.

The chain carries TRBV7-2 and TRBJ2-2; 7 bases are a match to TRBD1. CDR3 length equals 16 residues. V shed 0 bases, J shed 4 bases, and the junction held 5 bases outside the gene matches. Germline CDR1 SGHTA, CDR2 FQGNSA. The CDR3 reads CASSLARDSFTGELFF. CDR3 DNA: TGTGCCAGCAGCTTAGCCAGGGACAGTTTCACCGGGGAGCTGTTTTTT.

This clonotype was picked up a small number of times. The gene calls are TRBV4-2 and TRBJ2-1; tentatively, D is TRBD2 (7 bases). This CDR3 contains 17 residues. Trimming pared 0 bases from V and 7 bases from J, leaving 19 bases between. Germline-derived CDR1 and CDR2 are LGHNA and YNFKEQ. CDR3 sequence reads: CASSQEVTGGRVNEQFF. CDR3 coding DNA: TGTGCCAGCAGCCAAGAAGTTACGGGGGGCCGAGTTAATGAGCAGTTCTTC.

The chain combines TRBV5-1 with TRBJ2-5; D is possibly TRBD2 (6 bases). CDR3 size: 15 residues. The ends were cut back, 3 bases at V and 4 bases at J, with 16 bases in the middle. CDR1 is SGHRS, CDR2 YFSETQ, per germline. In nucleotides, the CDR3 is TGCGCCAGCAGCTCGGGGGACGACTCTGGAGAGACCCAGTACTTC. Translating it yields CASSSGDDSGETQYF.

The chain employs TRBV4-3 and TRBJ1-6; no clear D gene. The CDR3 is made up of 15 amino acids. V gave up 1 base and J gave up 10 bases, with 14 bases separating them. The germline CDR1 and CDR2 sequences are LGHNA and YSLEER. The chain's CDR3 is CASSQGRNTESPLHF. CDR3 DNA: TGCGCCAGCAGCCAAGGGAGGAATACGGAATCACCCCTCCACTTT.

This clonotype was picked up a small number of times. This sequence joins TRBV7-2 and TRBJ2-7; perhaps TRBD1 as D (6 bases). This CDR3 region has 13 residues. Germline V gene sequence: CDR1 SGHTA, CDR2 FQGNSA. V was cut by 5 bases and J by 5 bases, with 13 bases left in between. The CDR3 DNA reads TGTGCCAGCAGCCAGGGGAGAGGAGACGAGCAGTACGTC. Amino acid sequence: CASSQGRGDEQYV.

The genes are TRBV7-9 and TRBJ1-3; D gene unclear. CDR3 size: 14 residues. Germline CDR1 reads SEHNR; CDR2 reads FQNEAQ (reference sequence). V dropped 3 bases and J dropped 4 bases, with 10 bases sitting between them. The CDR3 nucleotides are TGTGCCAGCAGCTTGAAAGGGAAAGGAAACACCATATATTTT. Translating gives CASSLKGKGNTIYF.

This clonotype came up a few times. CDR3 sequence: CASSQGREQYV. The CDR3 coding sequence is TGTGCCAGCAGCCAGGGGCGCGAGCAGTACGTC. The genes are TRBV6-2 or TRBV6-3 and TRBJ2-7, with a weak D call TRBD1 (6 bases). This CDR3 spans 11 amino acids. V was trimmed by 6 bases and J by 6 bases, leaving 9 bases between them. Germline V gene data show CDR1 as MNHEY and CDR2 as SVGEGT.

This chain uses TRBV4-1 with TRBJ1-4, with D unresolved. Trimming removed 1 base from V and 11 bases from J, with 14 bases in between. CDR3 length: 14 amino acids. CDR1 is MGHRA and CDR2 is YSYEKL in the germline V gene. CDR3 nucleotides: TGCGCCAGCAGCCAAGTAGGACCGGGTGACAAACTGTTTTTT. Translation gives CASSQVGPGDKLFF.

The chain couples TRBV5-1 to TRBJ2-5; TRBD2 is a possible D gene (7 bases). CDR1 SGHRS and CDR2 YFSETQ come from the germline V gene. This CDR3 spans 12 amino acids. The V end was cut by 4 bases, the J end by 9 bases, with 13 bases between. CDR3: CASSPGGSSQYF. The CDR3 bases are TGCGCCAGCAGCCCGGGGGGCTCCTCCCAGTACTTC. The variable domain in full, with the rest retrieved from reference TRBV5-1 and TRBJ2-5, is KAGVTQTPRYLIKTRGQQVTLSCSPISGHRSVSWYQQTPGQGLQFLFEYFSETQRNKGNFPGRFSGRQFSNSRSEMNVSTLELGDSALYLCASSPGGSSQYFGPGTRLLVL.

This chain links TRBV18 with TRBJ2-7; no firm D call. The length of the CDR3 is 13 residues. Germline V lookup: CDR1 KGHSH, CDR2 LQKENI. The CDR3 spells CARSPRDTGEQYV. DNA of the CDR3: TGTGCCAGATCACCAAGGGATACGGGCGAGCAGTACGTC.

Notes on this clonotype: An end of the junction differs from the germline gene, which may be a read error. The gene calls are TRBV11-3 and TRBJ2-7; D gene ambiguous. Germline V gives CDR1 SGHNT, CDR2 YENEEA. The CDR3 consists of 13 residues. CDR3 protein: CAISLAPGYEQYF. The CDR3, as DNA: TGTGCCATCAGCTTAGCTCCCGGATACGAGCAGTACTTC.